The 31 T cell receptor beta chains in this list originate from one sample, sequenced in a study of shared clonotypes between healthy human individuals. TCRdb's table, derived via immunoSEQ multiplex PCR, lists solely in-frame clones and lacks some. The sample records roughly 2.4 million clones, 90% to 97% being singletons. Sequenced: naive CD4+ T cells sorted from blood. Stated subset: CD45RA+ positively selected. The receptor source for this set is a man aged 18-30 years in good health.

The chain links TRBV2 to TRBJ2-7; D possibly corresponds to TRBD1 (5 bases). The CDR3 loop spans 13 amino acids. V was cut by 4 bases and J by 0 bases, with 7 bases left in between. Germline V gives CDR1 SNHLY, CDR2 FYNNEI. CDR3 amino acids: CASSAQVSYEQYF. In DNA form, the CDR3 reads TGTGCCAGCAGTGCACAGGTCTCCTACGAGCAGTACTTC.

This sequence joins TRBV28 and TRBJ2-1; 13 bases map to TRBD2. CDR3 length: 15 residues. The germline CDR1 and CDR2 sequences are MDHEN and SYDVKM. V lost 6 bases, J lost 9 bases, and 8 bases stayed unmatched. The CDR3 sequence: CASSLGLAGVFEQFF. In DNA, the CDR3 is TGTGCCAGCAGCCTAGGACTAGCGGGAGTATTTGAGCAGTTCTTC.

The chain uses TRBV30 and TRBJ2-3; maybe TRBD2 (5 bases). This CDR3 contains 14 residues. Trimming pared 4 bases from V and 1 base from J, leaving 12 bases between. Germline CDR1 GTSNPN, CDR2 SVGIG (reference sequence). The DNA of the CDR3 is TGTGCCTGGACCGGACTTACTGGCACAGATACGCAGTATTTT. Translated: CAWTGLTGTDTQYF. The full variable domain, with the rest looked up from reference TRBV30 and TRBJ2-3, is SQTIHQWPATLVQPVGSPLSLECTVEGTSNPNLYWYRQAAGRGLQLLFYSVGIGQISSEVPQNLSASRPQDRQFILSSKKLLLSDSGFYLCAWTGLTGTDTQYFGPGTRLTVL.

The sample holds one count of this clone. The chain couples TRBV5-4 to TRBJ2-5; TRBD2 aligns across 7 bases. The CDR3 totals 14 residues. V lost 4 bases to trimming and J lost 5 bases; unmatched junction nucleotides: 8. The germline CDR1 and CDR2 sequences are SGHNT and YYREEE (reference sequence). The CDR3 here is CASSLHGRQETQYF. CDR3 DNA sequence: TGTGCCAGCAGCCTGCACGGGAGGCAGGAGACCCAGTACTTC.

The CDR3 region has the DNA TGCGCCAGCAGTGAGTCCCCAGGGGAGGATACGCAGTATTTT. Translation gives CASSESPGEDTQYF. The chain has TRBV10-1 and TRBJ2-3; perhaps TRBD1 as D (6 bases). The V end was cut by 0 bases, the J end by 6 bases, with 10 bases between. This CDR3 is 14 amino acids long. Germline-derived CDR1 and CDR2 are WNHNN and SYGVQD (reference sequence).

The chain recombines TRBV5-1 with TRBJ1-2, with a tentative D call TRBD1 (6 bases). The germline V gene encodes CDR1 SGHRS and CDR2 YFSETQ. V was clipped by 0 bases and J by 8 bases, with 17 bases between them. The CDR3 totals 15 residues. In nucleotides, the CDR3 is TGCGCCAGCAGCTTGGAACCTACAGGGAGAAACGGCTACACCTTC. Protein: CASSLEPTGRNGYTF.

For the CDR3, the DNA is TGTGCCATCAGGGGGCAGGAGCTGAACTATGGCTACACCTTC. The encoded protein is CAIRGQELNYGYTF. The chain joins TRBV10-3 to TRBJ1-2; D is perhaps TRBD1 (5 bases). The ends were cut back, 6 bases at V and 2 bases at J, with 13 bases in the middle. The CDR3 has 14 amino acids. Germline CDR1 is ENHRY and CDR2 is SYGVKD.

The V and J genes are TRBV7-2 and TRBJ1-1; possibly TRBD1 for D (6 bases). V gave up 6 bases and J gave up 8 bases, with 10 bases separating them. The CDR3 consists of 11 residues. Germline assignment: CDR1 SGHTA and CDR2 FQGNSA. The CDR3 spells CASRRTVEAFF. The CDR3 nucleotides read TGTGCCAGCAGGAGGACAGTCGAAGCTTTCTTT.

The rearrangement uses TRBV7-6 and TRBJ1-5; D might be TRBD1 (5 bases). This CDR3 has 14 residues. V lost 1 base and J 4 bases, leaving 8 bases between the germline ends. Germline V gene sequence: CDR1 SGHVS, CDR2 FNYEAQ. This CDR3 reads CASSLGQTNQPQHF. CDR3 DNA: TGTGCCAGCAGCTTAGGACAGACGAATCAGCCCCAGCATTTT.

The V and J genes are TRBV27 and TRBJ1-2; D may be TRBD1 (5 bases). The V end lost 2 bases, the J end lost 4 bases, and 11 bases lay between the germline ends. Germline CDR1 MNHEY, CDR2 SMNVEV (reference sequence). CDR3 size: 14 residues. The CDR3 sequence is CASSLTWGGYGYTF. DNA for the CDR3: TGTGCCAGCAGTTTAACTTGGGGGGGCTATGGCTACACCTTC.

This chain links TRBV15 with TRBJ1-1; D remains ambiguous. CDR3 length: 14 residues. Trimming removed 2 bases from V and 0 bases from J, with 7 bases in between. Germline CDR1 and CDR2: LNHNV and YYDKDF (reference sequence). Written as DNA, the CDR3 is TGTGCCACCAGCAGACTCCAGGTGAACACTGAAGCTTTCTTT. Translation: CATSRLQVNTEAFF.

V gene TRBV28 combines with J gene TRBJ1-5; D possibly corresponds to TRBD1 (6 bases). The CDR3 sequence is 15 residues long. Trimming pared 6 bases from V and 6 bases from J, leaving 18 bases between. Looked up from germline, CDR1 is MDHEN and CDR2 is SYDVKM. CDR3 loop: CASSYSTGYGQPQHF. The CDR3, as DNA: TGTGCCAGCAGCTACTCTACAGGGTACGGTCAGCCCCAGCATTTT.

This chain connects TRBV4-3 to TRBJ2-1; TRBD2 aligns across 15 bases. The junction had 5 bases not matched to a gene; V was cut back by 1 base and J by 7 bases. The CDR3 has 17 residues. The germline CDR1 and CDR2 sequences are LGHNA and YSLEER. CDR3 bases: TGCGCCAGCAGCCAAGGGGGACTAGCGGGAGGAGGGAATGAGCAGTTCTTC. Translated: CASSQGGLAGGGNEQFF.

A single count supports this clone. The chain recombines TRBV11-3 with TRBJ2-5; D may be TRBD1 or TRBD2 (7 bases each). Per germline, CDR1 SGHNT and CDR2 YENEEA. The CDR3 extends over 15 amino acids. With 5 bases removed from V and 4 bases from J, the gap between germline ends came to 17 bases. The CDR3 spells CASSHGAGGGETQYF. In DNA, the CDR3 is TGTGCCAGCAGCCATGGAGCAGGGGGGGGAGAGACCCAGTACTTC.

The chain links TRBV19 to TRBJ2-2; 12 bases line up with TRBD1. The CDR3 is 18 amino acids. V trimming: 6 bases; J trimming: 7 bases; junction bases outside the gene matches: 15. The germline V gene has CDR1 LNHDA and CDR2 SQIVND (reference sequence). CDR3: CASRPALGTGGANGELFF. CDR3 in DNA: TGTGCCAGTAGGCCCGCCCTCGGGACAGGGGGCGCAAACGGGGAGCTGTTTTTT.

The CDR3 spells CATTRGETQYF. As DNA, the CDR3 is TGTGCCACCACTCGAGGCGAGACCCAGTACTTC. The chain combines TRBV6-5 with TRBJ2-5; D is unclear. With 10 bases removed from V and 5 bases from J, the gap between germline ends came to 11 bases. Germline V gene data show CDR1 as MNHEY and CDR2 as SVGAGI. The CDR3 has 11 amino acids.

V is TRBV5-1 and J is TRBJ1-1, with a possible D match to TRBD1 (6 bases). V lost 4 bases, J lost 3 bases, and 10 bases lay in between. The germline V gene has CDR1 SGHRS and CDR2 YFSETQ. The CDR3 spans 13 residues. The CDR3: CASSRAGDTEAFF. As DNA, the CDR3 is TGCGCCAGCAGCAGGGCAGGGGACACTGAAGCTTTCTTT.

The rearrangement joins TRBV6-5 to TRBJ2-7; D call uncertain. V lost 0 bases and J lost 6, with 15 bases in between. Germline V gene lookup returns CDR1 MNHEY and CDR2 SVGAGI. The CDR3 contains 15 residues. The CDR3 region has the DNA TGTGCCAGCAGTTACTCGCCCTACAAACTACTCGAGCAGTACTTC. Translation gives CASSYSPYKLLEQYF.

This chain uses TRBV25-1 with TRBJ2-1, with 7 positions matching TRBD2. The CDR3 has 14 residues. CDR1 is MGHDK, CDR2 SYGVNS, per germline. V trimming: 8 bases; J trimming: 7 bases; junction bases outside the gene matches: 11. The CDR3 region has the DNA TGTGCCAGCCTTTCACTAGAGCGGGGAAATGAGCAGTTCTTC. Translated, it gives CASLSLERGNEQFF. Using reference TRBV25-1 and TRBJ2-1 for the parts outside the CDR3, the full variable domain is EADIYQTPRYLVIGTGKKITLECSQTMGHDKMYWYQQDPGMELHLIHYSYGVNSTEKGDLSSESTVSRIRTEHFPLTLESARPSHTSQYLCASLSLERGNEQFFGPGTRLTVL.

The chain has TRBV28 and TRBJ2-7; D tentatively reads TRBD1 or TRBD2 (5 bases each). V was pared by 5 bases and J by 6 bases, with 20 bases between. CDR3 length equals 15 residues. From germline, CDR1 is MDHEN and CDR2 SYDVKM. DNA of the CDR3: TGTGCCAGCAGTCTTGGGACCCGGGGCAAGGGCGAGCAGTACTTC. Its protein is CASSLGTRGKGEQYF.

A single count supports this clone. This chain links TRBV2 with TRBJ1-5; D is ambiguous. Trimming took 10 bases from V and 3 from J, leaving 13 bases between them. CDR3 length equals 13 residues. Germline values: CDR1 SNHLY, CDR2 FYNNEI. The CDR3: CATRSGPNQPQHF. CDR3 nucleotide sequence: TGTGCCACCAGGTCGGGTCCCAATCAGCCCCAGCATTTT.

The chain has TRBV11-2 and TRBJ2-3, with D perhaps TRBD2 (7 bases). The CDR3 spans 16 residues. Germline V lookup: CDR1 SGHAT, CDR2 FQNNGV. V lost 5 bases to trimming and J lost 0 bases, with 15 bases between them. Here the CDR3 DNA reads TGTGCCAGCAGCCAAAAACAGGGAGGGAGCACAGATACGCAGTATTTT. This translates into CASSQKQGGSTDTQYF.

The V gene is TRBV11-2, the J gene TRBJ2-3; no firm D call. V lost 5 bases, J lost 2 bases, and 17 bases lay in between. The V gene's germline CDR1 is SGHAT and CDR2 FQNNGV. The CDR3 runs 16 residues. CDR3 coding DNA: TGTGCCAGCAGCCAATGGGGTGGCGGAGTCACAGATACGCAGTATTTT. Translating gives CASSQWGGGVTDTQYF. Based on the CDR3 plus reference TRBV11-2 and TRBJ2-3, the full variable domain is EAGVAQSPRYKIIEKRQSVAFWCNPISGHATLYWYQQILGQGPKLLIQFQNNGVVDDSQLPKDRFSAERLKGVDSTLKIQPAKLEDSAVYLCASSQWGGGVTDTQYFGPGTRLTVL.

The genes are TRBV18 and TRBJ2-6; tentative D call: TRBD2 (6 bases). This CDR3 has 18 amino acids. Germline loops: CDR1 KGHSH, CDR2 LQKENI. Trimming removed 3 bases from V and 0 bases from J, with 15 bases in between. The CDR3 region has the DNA TGTGCCAGCTCACCTCCGGGACTCCTCTCCTCTGGGGCCAACGTCCTGACTTTC. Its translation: CASSPPGLLSSGANVLTF.

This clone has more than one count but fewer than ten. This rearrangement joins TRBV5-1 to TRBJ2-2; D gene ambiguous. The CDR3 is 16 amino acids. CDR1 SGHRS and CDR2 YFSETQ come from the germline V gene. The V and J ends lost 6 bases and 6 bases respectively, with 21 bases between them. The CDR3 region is CASKRTESGKAGELFF. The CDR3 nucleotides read TGCGCCAGCAAACGAACAGAGTCTGGTAAAGCCGGGGAGCTGTTTTTT.

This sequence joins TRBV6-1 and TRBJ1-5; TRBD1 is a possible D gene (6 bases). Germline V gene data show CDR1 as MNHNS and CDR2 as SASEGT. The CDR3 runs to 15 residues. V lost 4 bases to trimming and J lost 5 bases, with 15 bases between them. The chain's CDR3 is CASSAPGRGYQPQHF. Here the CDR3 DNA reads TGTGCCAGCAGTGCCCCAGGGAGGGGGTATCAGCCCCAGCATTTT.

CDR3 amino acids: CASSFRQLNTGELFF. The DNA for the CDR3 is TGTGCCAGCAGCTTCCGGCAGCTGAACACCGGGGAGCTGTTTTTT. The chain carries TRBV7-2 and TRBJ2-2; D call uncertain. Germline assignment: CDR1 SGHTA and CDR2 FQGNSA. V was pared by 3 bases and J by 1 base, with 9 bases between. CDR3 length: 15 residues.

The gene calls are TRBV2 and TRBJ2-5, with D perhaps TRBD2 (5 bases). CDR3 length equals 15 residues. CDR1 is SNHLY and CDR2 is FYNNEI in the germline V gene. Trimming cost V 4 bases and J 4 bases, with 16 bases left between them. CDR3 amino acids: CASSGGAAWGETQYF. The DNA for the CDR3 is TGTGCCAGCAGTGGAGGAGCGGCCTGGGGAGAGACCCAGTACTTC.

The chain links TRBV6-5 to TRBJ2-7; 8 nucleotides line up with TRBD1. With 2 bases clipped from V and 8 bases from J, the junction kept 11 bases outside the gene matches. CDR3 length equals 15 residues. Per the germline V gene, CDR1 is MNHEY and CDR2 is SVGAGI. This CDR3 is CASSYLGQGSVKQYF. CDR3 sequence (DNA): TGTGCCAGCAGTTACCTAGGACAGGGTTCGGTGAAGCAGTACTTC.

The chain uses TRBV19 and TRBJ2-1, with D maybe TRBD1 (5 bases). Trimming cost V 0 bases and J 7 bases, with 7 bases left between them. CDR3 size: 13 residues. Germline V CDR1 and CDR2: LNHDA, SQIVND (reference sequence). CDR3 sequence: CASSIDYRNEQFF. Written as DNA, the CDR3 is TGTGCCAGTAGTATAGACTACAGGAATGAGCAGTTCTTC. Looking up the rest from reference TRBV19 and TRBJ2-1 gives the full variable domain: DGGITQSPKYLFRKEGQNVTLSCEQNLNHDAMYWYRQDPGQGLRLIYYSQIVNDFQKGDIAEGYSVSREKKESFPLTVTSAQKNPTAFYLCASSIDYRNEQFFGPGTRLTVL.

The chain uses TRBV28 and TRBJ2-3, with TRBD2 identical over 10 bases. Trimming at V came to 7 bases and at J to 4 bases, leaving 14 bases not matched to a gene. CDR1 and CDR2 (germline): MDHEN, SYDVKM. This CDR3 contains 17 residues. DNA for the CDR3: TGTGCCAGCAACGGGCGAGCGGGGGGGCCTAGCGCAGATACGCAGTATTTT. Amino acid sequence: CASNGRAGGPSADTQYF.